This is a list of T cell receptor beta chains from one sample in a study of T cells after yellow fever vaccination. TCRdb re-analysed the 5' RACE reads in MiXCR, keeping a single row per CDR3 protein. This repertoire shows around 590,000 distinct CDR3 sequences, 9% to 15% found once; its top ten account for about 15%. Sample: PBMCs, taken on the day of the yellow fever booster vaccination. The origin of the receptors is a man younger than 40 who received the YFV17D yellow fever vaccine. Both conserved end residues are part of each CDR3. The order of the fields is V gene, D gene, clone size, J gene, CDR3 DNA, CDR3 protein. The D gene is left open where the match is weak. Where a row states a size, it is once, few, many or the class of an expanded clone; other rows omit it.

V gene: TRBV20-1; D gene: NA; clone size: many; J gene: TRBJ2-2; CDR3 DNA: TGCAGTGCTAGAGATCGACTGGCTGGGGAGCTGTTTTTT; CDR3 protein: CSARDRLAGELFF
V gene: TRBV30; D gene: NA; clone size: few; J gene: TRBJ2-7; CDR3 DNA: TGTGCCTGGAGGTGGAGGGACGAGCAGTACTTC; CDR3 protein: CAWRWRDEQYF
V gene: TRBV7-2; D gene: NA; clone size: NA; J gene: TRBJ2-4; CDR3 DNA: TGTGCCAGCAGCCCGGTAATAGCCAAAAACATTCAGTACTTC; CDR3 protein: CASSPVIAKNIQYF
V gene: TRBV10-3; D gene: TRBD2; clone size: few; J gene: TRBJ2-3; CDR3 DNA: TGTGCCTCCTCCGGGGTAGCGGGGTTCACAGATACGCAGTATTTT; CDR3 protein: CASSGVAGFTDTQYF
V gene: TRBV29-1; D gene: TRBD1; clone size: few; J gene: TRBJ2-7; CDR3 DNA: TGCAGCGTTGACCGACCGGGACAGGGAATAGACGAGCAGTACTTC; CDR3 protein: CSVDRPGQGIDEQYF
V gene: TRBV25-1; D gene: TRBD1; clone size: NA; J gene: TRBJ2-7; CDR3 DNA: TGTGCCAGCAGTGAGGCAGGGGGCACCAACGAGCAGTACTTC; CDR3 protein: CASSEAGGTNEQYF
V gene: TRBV6-2/TRBV6-3; D gene: NA; clone size: few; J gene: TRBJ2-2; CDR3 DNA: TGTGCCAGCAGTCACACCGTCGGGCAAGGTACCCCCCCGTGGGACACCGGGGAGCTGTTTTTT; CDR3 protein: CASSHTVGQGTPPWDTGELFF
V gene: TRBV6-5; D gene: NA; clone size: many; J gene: TRBJ1-5; CDR3 DNA: TGTGCCAGCAGGGGGCCTAATCAGCCCCAGCATTTT; CDR3 protein: CASRGPNQPQHF
V gene: TRBV12-3/TRBV12-4; D gene: TRBD1; clone size: NA; J gene: TRBJ2-2; CDR3 DNA: TGTGCCAGCAGACCGCACAGGGGGCTCACCGGGGAGCTGTTTTTT; CDR3 protein: CASRPHRGLTGELFF
V gene: TRBV14; D gene: NA; clone size: few; J gene: TRBJ2-3; CDR3 DNA: TGTGCCAGCAGCCAAGTGCAAGGCGGGACCTTCGATACGCAGTATTTT; CDR3 protein: CASSQVQGGTFDTQYF
V gene: TRBV5-4; D gene: TRBD1; clone size: NA; J gene: TRBJ2-6; CDR3 DNA: TGTGCCAGCAGCTTGCCAGGTCGCCTCTCAGACAGGGTGGCCTCTGGGGCCAACGTCCTGACTTTC; CDR3 protein: CASSLPGRLSDRVASGANVLTF
V gene: TRBV7-8; D gene: NA; clone size: NA; J gene: TRBJ2-2; CDR3 DNA: TGTGCCAGCAGCGAGGTTGGGGGCCAGAACACCGGGGAGCTGTTTTTT; CDR3 protein: CASSEVGGQNTGELFF
V gene: TRBV28; D gene: TRBD2; clone size: NA; J gene: TRBJ2-1; CDR3 DNA: TGTGCCAGCAGGCGTCTAGCGGGGGTGGAGCAGTTCTTC; CDR3 protein: CASRRLAGVEQFF
V gene: TRBV18; D gene: NA; clone size: NA; J gene: TRBJ2-3; CDR3 DNA: TGTGCCAGCTCACTCGGTGGAGTGCGGGATACGCTGTATTTT; CDR3 protein: CASSLGGVRDTLYF
V gene: TRBV20-1; D gene: NA; clone size: few; J gene: TRBJ2-7; CDR3 DNA: TGCAGTGCTAGAGACAGGTCCGGCGAGCAGTACTTC; CDR3 protein: CSARDRSGEQYF
V gene: TRBV7-2; D gene: NA; clone size: few; J gene: TRBJ2-7; CDR3 DNA: TGTGCCAGCAGCTTTGAGGTCTACGCCTACGAGCAGTACTTC; CDR3 protein: CASSFEVYAYEQYF
V gene: TRBV12-5; D gene: TRBD1; clone size: few; J gene: TRBJ1-1; CDR3 DNA: TGTGCTAGTGGTTTGATACAGGGGGCTAACACTGAAGCTTTCTTT; CDR3 protein: CASGLIQGANTEAFF
V gene: TRBV23-1; D gene: TRBD1; clone size: few; J gene: TRBJ2-7; CDR3 DNA: TGCGCCAGCAGTCAGGTCACCGGGACAGACAGATTCCGAACCTACGAGCAGTACTTC; CDR3 protein: CASSQVTGTDRFRTYEQYF
V gene: TRBV5-1; D gene: NA; clone size: NA; J gene: TRBJ1-1; CDR3 DNA: TGCGCCAGCAGCTTCTACATGGGCTCTGAAGCTTTCTTT; CDR3 protein: CASSFYMGSEAFF
V gene: TRBV10-3; D gene: NA; clone size: few; J gene: TRBJ2-3; CDR3 DNA: TGTGCCATCGGATACAGAGGCCGCGATACGCAGTATTTT; CDR3 protein: CAIGYRGRDTQYF
V gene: TRBV12-3/TRBV12-4; D gene: NA; clone size: few; J gene: TRBJ1-4; CDR3 DNA: TGTGCCAGCAGTTCAGTGACCCTTAAGTTTTTT; CDR3 protein: CASSSVTLKFF
V gene: TRBV10-2; D gene: TRBD2; clone size: NA; J gene: TRBJ2-7; CDR3 DNA: TGCGCCAGCAGGGAAACAGCTAGCGGGAGTCGCGAGCAGTACTTC; CDR3 protein: CASRETASGSREQYF
V gene: TRBV5-5; D gene: NA; clone size: few; J gene: TRBJ1-6; CDR3 DNA: TGTGCCAGCAGCTACGGGAGCTCCTATAATTCACCCCTCCACTTT; CDR3 protein: CASSYGSSYNSPLHF